Shown below are 13 T cell receptor beta chains from a single sample sequenced in a study of shared T cell receptors in the human thymus. Sequenced by immunoSEQ multiplex PCR; TCRdb stores in-frame clones only, minus some. The repertoire has about 710,000 clones, 70% to 90% of them found once; the top ten carry roughly 0.0086%. These same records also appear under a second study, on human thymus T cells.

The sequencing sample was made of thymocytes. The receptors derive from a boy in the first two years of life with a congenital heart defect.

This chain connects TRBV13 to TRBJ2-7; TRBD1 matches 12 bases. Germline V gene sequence: CDR1 PRHDT, CDR2 FYEKMQ (reference sequence). The CDR3 is 15 residues long. V shed 5 bases and J 4 bases; nucleotides not matched to a gene: 6. Written as DNA, the CDR3 is TGTGCCAGCAGCCCGGGACAGGGGGCGCTTTACGAGCAGTACTTC. Its protein product is CASSPGQGALYEQYF.

The rearrangement links TRBV5-6 to TRBJ2-5; 9 bases are a match to TRBD2. This CDR3 contains 14 residues. The ends lost 2 bases at V and 2 bases at J; junction bases unmatched: 1. CDR1 SGHDT and CDR2 YYEEEE come from the germline V gene. CDR3 protein: CASSFGLAQETQYF. The DNA of the CDR3 is TGTGCCAGCAGCTTCGGACTAGCGCAAGAGACCCAGTACTTC.

The chain carries TRBV7-8 and TRBJ2-5; possible D gene TRBD2, 6 bases. Trimming shortened V by 4 bases and J by 2 bases, and 11 bases separated the two germline ends. Germline V gives CDR1 SGHVS, CDR2 FQNEAQ. CDR3 length: 14 residues. The CDR3 loop reads CASSSGTLQETQYF. The CDR3 DNA reads as TGTGCCAGCAGCTCAGGGACTCTACAAGAGACCCAGTACTTC.

The V and J genes are TRBV18 and TRBJ1-2, with a possible D match to TRBD1 (5 bases). Germline V lookup: CDR1 KGHSH, CDR2 LQKENI. The CDR3 consists of 15 residues. The V gene lost 3 bases and the J gene lost 1 base, with 12 bases spanning the gap. CDR3 residues: CASSPRDRHNYGYTF. The CDR3 bases are TGTGCCAGCTCACCGCGGGACCGTCATAACTATGGCTACACCTTC.

This chain uses TRBV28 with TRBJ2-1; 10 positions agree with TRBD2. V shed 5 bases, J shed 7 bases, and the junction held 11 bases outside the gene matches. This CDR3 spans 16 amino acids. Germline V gene sequence: CDR1 MDHEN, CDR2 SYDVKM. CDR3 loop: CASSTLASGRGNEQFF. The DNA for the CDR3 is TGTGCCAGCAGTACCCTGGCTAGCGGGAGAGGGAATGAGCAGTTCTTC.

The chain links TRBV5-8 to TRBJ1-2, with TRBD1 identical over 8 bases. Germline CDR1 and CDR2: SGHTS and YDEGEE. The CDR3 has 14 residues. Germline trimming cut 4 bases from V and 1 base from J; bases unmatched to any gene: 3. CDR3 in DNA: TGTGCCAGCAGCCCAGGACAGGGTAACTATGGCTACACCTTC. Amino acids: CASSPGQGNYGYTF.

J is TRBJ2-7 and V is TRBV4-3; TRBD1 is a possible D gene (6 bases). The CDR3 spans 16 residues. Germline assignment: CDR1 LGHNA and CDR2 YSLEER. Trimming left V 0 bases short and J 3 bases short, with 15 bases between. The CDR3 protein is CASSQDAGQMIYEQYF. The CDR3 nucleotides are TGCGCCAGCAGCCAAGATGCAGGACAGATGATCTACGAGCAGTACTTC.

The chain combines TRBV28 with TRBJ2-1; 7 nucleotides align to TRBD1. The V gene's germline CDR1 is MDHEN and CDR2 SYDVKM. Trimming removed 7 bases from V and 8 bases from J; junction bases left unmatched: 11. The CDR3 is made up of 14 amino acids. The CDR3, as DNA: TGTGCCAGCAATCAGCGAGGTACAGGGGATGAGCAGTTCTTC. As protein: CASNQRGTGDEQFF.

The chain combines TRBV18 with TRBJ1-3; D is uncertain. The germline V gene has CDR1 KGHSH and CDR2 LQKENI. The CDR3 sequence is 15 residues long. Trimming cost V 8 bases and J 1 base, with 15 bases left between them. Here the CDR3 reads CASTPSGKSGNTIYF. In DNA, the CDR3 is TGTGCCAGCACCCCGTCCGGGAAATCTGGAAACACCATATATTTT.

The chain carries TRBV5-1 and TRBJ1-5; 7 bases map to TRBD1. CDR1 is SGHRS and CDR2 is YFSETQ in the germline V gene. This CDR3 has 15 residues. The junction had 10 bases not matched to a gene; V was cut back by 7 bases and J by 3 bases. The CDR3 here is CASASRGENNQPQHF. The CDR3 DNA is TGCGCCAGCGCTAGCAGGGGGGAAAACAATCAGCCCCAGCATTTT.

The chain carries TRBV28 and TRBJ2-3; 7 bases are a match to TRBD1. The CDR3 runs 17 residues. With 2 bases clipped from V and 5 bases from J, the junction kept 13 bases outside the gene matches. Per germline, CDR1 MDHEN and CDR2 SYDVKM. The CDR3 sequence is CASSLHRGQRVGDTQYF. The CDR3 DNA is TGTGCCAGCAGTTTACATAGGGGGCAGCGCGTGGGAGATACGCAGTATTTT.

The V call is TRBV4-1, the J call TRBJ2-3; tentatively, D is TRBD2 (6 bases). V lost 1 base and J lost 6, with 17 bases in between. Germline V gene lookup returns CDR1 MGHRA and CDR2 YSYEKL. The CDR3 runs to 16 residues. The CDR3 is CASSQGVTSLRDTQYF. DNA for the CDR3: TGCGCCAGCAGCCAAGGAGTGACTAGTCTTAGGGATACGCAGTATTTT.

The chain is built from TRBV27 and TRBJ1-5; 7 bases align to TRBD1. CDR3 length equals 18 residues. V lost 6 bases and J lost 0; bases outside the gene matches: 14. Germline V gene data show CDR1 as MNHEY and CDR2 as SMNVEV (reference sequence). For the CDR3, the DNA is TGTGCCAGCAGAAATCTAAACTCTGGACAGGATAGCAATCAGCCCCAGCATTTT. Amino acid sequence: CASRNLNSGQDSNQPQHF.